In this sample, the clone carrying this T cell receptor (beta chain) turned up a few times. Other nucleotide sequences in the sample specify the same CDR3. The data are from a study of beta chain features in type 1 diabetes. This CDR3 has 12 amino acids. The V and J ends lost 5 bases and 1 base respectively, with 5 bases between them. CDR1 is SNHLY and CDR2 is FYNNEI in the germline V gene. Sequenced material consisted of expressed TCRB transcripts (all of the isolated RNA was reverse transcribed). Naive, central memory and regulatory T cell samples yielded around 3.9 million reads on average. Data came from immunoSEQ multiplex PCR; TCRdb stores just in-frame clones and leaves some out. The data contain hundreds of thousands of clones, 17% of them seen just once; the ten biggest clones take up about 0.02%. Markers CD45RO/CCR7/CD25/CD127/CD95/CD27 served to sort CD4+ naive, central memory, regulatory and stem cell-like memory cells. Every sorted population was more than 98% pure.

The genes are TRBV2 and TRBJ1-1, with unresolved D. This TCR was sampled from a woman younger than 30 in good health. The specimen sequenced was naive CD4+ T cells from blood. The CDR3 spells CASSSQNTEAFF. For the CDR3, the DNA is TGTGCCAGCAGTAGCCAGAACACTGAAGCTTTCTTT.